A single sample gave rise to the 24 T cell receptor beta chains below, sequenced in a study of blood T cell repertoires in COVID-19. Repertoires were generated with immunoSEQ multiplex PCR, while TCRdb's copy carries only in-frame clones and drops some. Among around 380,000 clones, 70% to 85% were seen once, and the ten largest hold 0.85% to 1.3%. Sequences were obtained from peripheral blood. All receptors come from a human donor with acute or convalescent COVID-19. The donor label of this sample is uncertain.

This clone was found a few times. V usage is TRBV6-5 and J usage is TRBJ2-5; 14 bases fit TRBD2. The CDR3 consists of 16 residues. Germline values: CDR1 MNHEY, CDR2 SVGAGI. Trimming took 4 bases from V and 7 from J; bases not matched to a gene: 8. CDR3 nucleotides: TGTGCCAGCAGTTCGACTAGCGGGAGGGGCTGGGGGACCCAGTACTTC. Its translation: CASSSTSGRGWGTQYF.

CDR3 sequence: CASSTQSLVSSEQYF. The CDR3 nucleotides read TGTGCCAGCAGTACCCAAAGCCTAGTAAGTTCCGAGCAGTACTTC. J is TRBJ2-7 and V is TRBV27; D is ambiguous. CDR1 and CDR2 (germline): MNHEY, SMNVEV (reference sequence). The CDR3 length is 15 residues. Deletions cut 5 bases from V and 6 bases from J, with 20 bases between.

This clone was detected a few times. The rearrangement links TRBV19 to TRBJ1-2; no firm D call. Germline CDR1 LNHDA, CDR2 SQIVND (reference sequence). Trimming took off 10 bases at V and 2 bases at J, with 17 bases between the two ends. The CDR3 has 14 residues. This CDR3 is CATSSAGRNYGYTF. In DNA, the CDR3 is TGTGCCACTTCAAGCGCCGGCAGAAACTATGGCTACACCTTC.

The chain is built from TRBV5-4 and TRBJ1-1; D perhaps matches TRBD1 (5 bases). Germline lookup yields CDR1 SGHNT and CDR2 YYREEE (reference sequence). CDR3 length equals 16 residues. V was cut by 2 bases and J by 1 base, with 15 bases left in between. The CDR3 DNA is TGTGCCAGCAGCTTTTACGGGAGGGGAGGGAACACTGAAGCTTTCTTT. Translating it yields CASSFYGRGGNTEAFF.

The chain is built from TRBV4-1 and TRBJ1-2; TRBD1 agrees at 8 bases. In germline, CDR1 is MGHRA, CDR2 YSYEKL. The ends lost 0 bases at V and 8 bases at J; junction bases unmatched: 5. The CDR3 is made up of 14 amino acids. CDR3 sequence: CASSQEDRERGYTF. CDR3 coding DNA: TGCGCCAGCAGCCAAGAGGACAGGGAAAGAGGCTACACCTTC.

The chain combines TRBV3-1 (or the pseudogene TRBV3-2) with TRBJ1-2; unclear D gene. The ends were cut back, 4 bases at V and 5 bases at J, with 8 bases in the middle. The CDR3 loop spans 12 amino acids. The germline CDR1 and CDR2 sequences are LGHDT and YNNKEL (reference sequence). The CDR3 is CASSRGSYGYTF. The CDR3 DNA sequence: TGTGCCAGCAGCCGCGGATCTTATGGCTACACCTTC.

The chain couples TRBV30 to TRBJ2-7; 8 bases match TRBD2. The trim removed 5 bases at V and 6 bases at J, leaving 18 bases unmatched. This CDR3 has 16 amino acids. CDR1 is GTSNPN and CDR2 is SVGIG in the germline V gene (reference sequence). CDR3 residues: CAWSPLGGRRSVEQYF. CDR3 coding DNA: TGTGCCTGGTCTCCCCTAGGCGGGAGGCGTTCGGTCGAGCAGTACTTC.

The chain recombines TRBV6-5 with TRBJ1-1; a possible D gene is TRBD1 (6 bases). The CDR3 spans 13 residues. V gave up 2 bases and J gave up 9 bases, with 13 bases separating them. Germline V gene lookup returns CDR1 MNHEY and CDR2 SVGAGI. The CDR3 DNA is TGTGCCAGCAGTTACAGGTGGACAGCCCAAGCTTTCTTT. Its translation is CASSYRWTAQAFF.

In its sample, this clone was seen a few times. V is TRBV6-5 and J is TRBJ1-5; 8 bases match TRBD1. The germline V gene encodes CDR1 MNHEY and CDR2 SVGAGI. V was clipped by 6 bases and J by 9 bases; unmatched bases: 13. The CDR3 contains 15 residues. CDR3 in DNA: TGTGCCAGCAGCCCCTTGACAGGGGTGATTGGGCCCCAGCATTTT. It specifies CASSPLTGVIGPQHF.

This CDR3 reads CASSQTSALTGELFF. CDR3 nucleotides: TGCGCCAGCAGCCAAACTAGCGCTCTCACCGGGGAGCTGTTTTTT. The chain couples TRBV5-1 to TRBJ2-2; 7 bases agree with TRBD2. CDR1 SGHRS and CDR2 YFSETQ come from the germline V gene. The V gene end was trimmed by 4 bases and the J gene end by 4 bases; junction bases not matched to a gene: 7. The CDR3 sequence is 15 residues long.

The chain combines TRBV7-2 with TRBJ1-2, with D hard to call. The germline V gene encodes CDR1 SGHTA and CDR2 FQGNSA. V gave up 5 bases and J gave up 2 bases, with 9 bases separating them. CDR3 length: 13 residues. CDR3 region: CASSRAGNYGYTF. CDR3 bases: TGTGCCAGCAGCCGCGCGGGGAACTATGGCTACACCTTC. Full variable domain (outside the CDR3, taken from reference TRBV7-2 and TRBJ1-2): GAGVSQSPSNKVTEKGKDVELRCDPISGHTALYWYRQSLGQGLEFLIYFQGNSAPDKSGLPSDRFSAERTGGSVSTLTIQRTQQEDSAVYLCASSRAGNYGYTFGSGTRLTVV.

V gene TRBV18 combines with J gene TRBJ1-1, with 7 bases that match TRBD1. The trim removed 5 bases at V and 11 bases at J, leaving 8 bases unmatched. Germline CDR1 KGHSH, CDR2 LQKENI. The CDR3 sequence is 12 residues long. The CDR3 region is CASSNHRGRAFF. In DNA form, the CDR3 reads TGTGCCAGCTCAAATCACAGGGGTCGGGCTTTCTTT.

In regard to this clone: The same CDR3 arises from other DNA sequences in this sample as well. V and J are TRBV15 and TRBJ2-2; D unresolved. This CDR3 is built from 14 residues. V lost 0 bases and J 3 bases, leaving 5 bases between the germline ends. Germline values: CDR1 LNHNV, CDR2 YYDKDF (reference sequence). The CDR3 spells CATSRDRYTGELFF. The CDR3 coding sequence is TGTGCCACCAGCAGAGATCGTTACACCGGGGAGCTGTTTTTT.

The chain has TRBV28 and TRBJ2-7, with TRBD1 matching 7 bases. The CDR3 consists of 15 residues. After removal of 6 bases from V and 0 bases from J, the junction contained 8 bases not matched to a gene. Germline V gene sequence: CDR1 MDHEN, CDR2 SYDVKM. This CDR3 reads CASSSSGQPSYEQYF. CDR3 nucleotides: TGTGCCAGCAGCTCCTCGGGACAGCCCTCCTACGAGCAGTACTTC.

This clone was found a few times. The chain uses TRBV6-5 and TRBJ2-7; D perhaps matches TRBD2 (7 bases). Germline lookup yields CDR1 MNHEY and CDR2 SVGAGI. V lost 6 bases, J lost 5 bases, and 14 bases lay in between. This CDR3 has 13 amino acids. This CDR3 is CASSGGRVNEQYF. In DNA form, the CDR3 reads TGTGCCAGCAGCGGGGGGCGCGTTAACGAGCAGTACTTC.

V usage is TRBV5-6 and J usage is TRBJ2-7; 11 positions match TRBD2. The V segment lost 3 bases and the J segment 10 bases; nucleotides outside the gene matches: 15. Germline values: CDR1 SGHDT, CDR2 YYEEEE. This CDR3 spans 16 amino acids. The CDR3 loop is CASSSPGLAVSLGQYF. CDR3 DNA: TGTGCCAGCAGCTCCCCGGGACTAGCGGTATCCCTGGGACAGTACTTC.

This clone was detected a few times. V usage is TRBV6-5 and J usage is TRBJ1-5; D not resolved. The CDR3 covers 13 residues. V lost 6 bases and J 0 bases, leaving 6 bases between the germline ends. CDR1 is MNHEY and CDR2 is SVGAGI in the germline V gene. The chain's CDR3 is CASRQISNQPQHF. The CDR3 coding sequence is TGTGCCAGCAGACAGATTAGCAATCAGCCCCAGCATTTT.

This chain joins TRBV28 and TRBJ2-1; the D gene is possibly TRBD1 (6 bases). This CDR3 is built from 15 residues. In germline, CDR1 is MDHEN, CDR2 SYDVKM. V was trimmed by 1 base and J by 1 base, leaving 8 bases between them. CDR3 in amino acids: CASSLFQGSYNEQFF. In nucleotides, the CDR3 is TGTGCCAGCAGTTTATTTCAGGGGTCCTACAATGAGCAGTTCTTC.

V is TRBV6-5 and J is TRBJ2-1; no firm D call. Germline CDR1 MNHEY, CDR2 SVGAGI. The V end was cut by 5 bases, the J end by 9 bases, with 11 bases between. The CDR3 consists of 12 residues. The CDR3 reads CASSQRLTEQFF. CDR3 nucleotide sequence: TGTGCCAGCAGTCAGCGACTTACTGAGCAGTTCTTC.

This clone was picked up a small number of times. The J gene is TRBJ1-6, the V gene TRBV19, with D possibly TRBD1 on 6 matching bases. Germline V gives CDR1 LNHDA, CDR2 SQIVND (reference sequence). This CDR3 comprises 16 residues. Deletions cut 5 bases from V and 8 bases from J, with 19 bases between. Here the CDR3 DNA reads TGTGCCAGTAGTCCACTATCCAGGACAGCCTATTCACCCCTCCACTTT. Translation: CASSPLSRTAYSPLHF.

This chain links TRBV30 with TRBJ1-5; tentatively, D is TRBD1 (5 bases). Trimming took 5 bases from V and 3 from J, leaving 14 bases between them. The V gene's germline CDR1 is GTSNPN and CDR2 SVGIG (reference sequence). This CDR3 comprises 14 residues. CDR3 nucleotide sequence: TGTGCCTGGTCCTTTTTCAGGGACAATCAGCCCCAGCATTTT. This codes for CAWSFFRDNQPQHF.

The V and J genes are TRBV3-1 (or the pseudogene TRBV3-2) and TRBJ2-7; D may be TRBD2 (7 bases). V dropped 1 base and J dropped 3 bases, with 16 bases sitting between them. Germline V gene sequence: CDR1 LGHDT, CDR2 YNNKEL (reference sequence). There are 16 residues in the CDR3. This CDR3 is CASSQARGAFFYEQYF. DNA of the CDR3: TGTGCCAGCAGCCAAGCCCGGGGGGCTTTTTTCTACGAGCAGTACTTC.

This clone was counted many times. This chain joins TRBV4-1 and TRBJ2-2, with 9 nucleotides matching TRBD1. J lost 5 bases, V lost 0 bases, and 7 bases had no gene match. This CDR3 spans 17 amino acids. Germline V CDR1 and CDR2: MGHRA, YSYEKL. The CDR3 DNA reads TGCGCCAGCAGCCAAGATCTTGGGACAGGGAGGACCGGGGAGCTGTTTTTT. This encodes CASSQDLGTGRTGELFF.

The chain combines TRBV27 with TRBJ2-7; the match to TRBD2 covers 7 bases. The CDR3 contains 14 residues. V trimming: 3 bases; J trimming: 0 bases; junction bases outside the gene matches: 2. The germline V gene encodes CDR1 MNHEY and CDR2 SMNVEV (reference sequence). In DNA, the CDR3 is TGTGCCAGCAGTTTTGGGGAGGGCTCCTACGAGCAGTACTTC. It specifies CASSFGEGSYEQYF.